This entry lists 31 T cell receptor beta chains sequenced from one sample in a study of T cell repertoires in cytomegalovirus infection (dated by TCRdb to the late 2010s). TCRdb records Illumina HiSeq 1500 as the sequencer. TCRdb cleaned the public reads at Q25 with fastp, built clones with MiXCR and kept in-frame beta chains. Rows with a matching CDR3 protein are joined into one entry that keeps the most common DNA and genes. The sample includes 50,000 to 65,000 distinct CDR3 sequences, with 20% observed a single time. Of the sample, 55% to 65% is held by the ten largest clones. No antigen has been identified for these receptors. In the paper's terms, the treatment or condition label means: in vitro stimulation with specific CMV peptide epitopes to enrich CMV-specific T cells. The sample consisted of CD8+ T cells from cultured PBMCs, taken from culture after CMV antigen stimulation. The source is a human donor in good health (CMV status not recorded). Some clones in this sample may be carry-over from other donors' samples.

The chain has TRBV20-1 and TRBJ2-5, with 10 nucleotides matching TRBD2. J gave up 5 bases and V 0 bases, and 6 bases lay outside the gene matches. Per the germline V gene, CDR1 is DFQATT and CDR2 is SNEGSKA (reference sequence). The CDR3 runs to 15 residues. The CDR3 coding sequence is TGCAGTGCTAGAGATCACACTAGCGGGGTGGAGACCCAGTACTTC. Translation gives CSARDHTSGVETQYF.

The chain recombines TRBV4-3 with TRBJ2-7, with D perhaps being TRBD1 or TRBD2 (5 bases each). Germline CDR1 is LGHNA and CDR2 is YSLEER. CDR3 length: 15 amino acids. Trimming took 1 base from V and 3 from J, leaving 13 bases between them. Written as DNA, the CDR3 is TGCGCCAGCAGCCAAGTACGGGGCCCTGGCTACGAGCAGTACTTC. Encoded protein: CASSQVRGPGYEQYF.

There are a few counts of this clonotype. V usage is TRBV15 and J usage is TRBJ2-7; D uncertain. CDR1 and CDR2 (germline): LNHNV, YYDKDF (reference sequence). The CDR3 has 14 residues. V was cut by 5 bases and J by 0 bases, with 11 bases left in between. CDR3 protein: CATSDRTSSYEQYF. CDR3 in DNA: TGTGCCACCAGCGATCGTACGAGCTCCTACGAGCAGTACTTC.

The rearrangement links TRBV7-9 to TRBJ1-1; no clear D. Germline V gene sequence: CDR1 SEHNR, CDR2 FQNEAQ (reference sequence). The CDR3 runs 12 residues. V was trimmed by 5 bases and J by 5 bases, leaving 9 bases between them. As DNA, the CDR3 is TGTGCCAGCAGCAGGGTAGGAACTGAAGCTTTCTTT. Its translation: CASSRVGTEAFF.

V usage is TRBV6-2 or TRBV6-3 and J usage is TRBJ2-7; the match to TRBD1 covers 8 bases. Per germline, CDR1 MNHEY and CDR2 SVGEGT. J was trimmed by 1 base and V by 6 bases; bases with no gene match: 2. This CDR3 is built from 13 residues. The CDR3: CASSRTGSYEQYF. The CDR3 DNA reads TGTGCCAGCAGCCGGACAGGGTCCTACGAGCAGTACTTC.

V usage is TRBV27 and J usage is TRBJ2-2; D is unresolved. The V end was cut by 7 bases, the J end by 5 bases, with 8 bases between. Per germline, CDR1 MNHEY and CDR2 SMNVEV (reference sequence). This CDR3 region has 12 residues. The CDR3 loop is CASNSGTGELFF. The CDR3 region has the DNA TGTGCCAGCAACAGTGGTACCGGGGAGCTGTTTTTT.

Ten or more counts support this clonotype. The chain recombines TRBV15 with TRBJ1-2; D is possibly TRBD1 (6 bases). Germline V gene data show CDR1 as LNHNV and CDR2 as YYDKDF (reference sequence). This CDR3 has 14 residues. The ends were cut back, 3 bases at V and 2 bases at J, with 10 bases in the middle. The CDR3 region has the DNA TGTGCCACCAGCAGCCGGGACACAAACTATGGCTACACCTTC. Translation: CATSSRDTNYGYTF.

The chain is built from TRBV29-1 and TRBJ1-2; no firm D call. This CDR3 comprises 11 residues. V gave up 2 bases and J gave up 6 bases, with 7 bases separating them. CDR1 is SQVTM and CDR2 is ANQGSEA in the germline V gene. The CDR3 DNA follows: TGCAGCGTTGAAACGAGGGATGGCTACACCTTC. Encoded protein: CSVETRDGYTF.

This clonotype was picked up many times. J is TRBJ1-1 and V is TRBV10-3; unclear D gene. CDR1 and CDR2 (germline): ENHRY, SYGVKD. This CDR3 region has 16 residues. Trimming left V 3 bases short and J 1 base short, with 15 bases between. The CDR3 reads CAISDPSKRANTEAFF. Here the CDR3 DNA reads TGTGCCATCAGTGACCCCAGTAAAAGGGCGAACACTGAAGCTTTCTTT.

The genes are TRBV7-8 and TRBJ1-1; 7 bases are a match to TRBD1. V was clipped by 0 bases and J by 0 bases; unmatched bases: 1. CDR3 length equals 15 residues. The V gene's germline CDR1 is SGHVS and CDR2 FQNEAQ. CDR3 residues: CASSLAGGLNTEAFF. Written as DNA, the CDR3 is TGTGCCAGCAGCTTAGCAGGGGGCCTGAACACTGAAGCTTTCTTT.

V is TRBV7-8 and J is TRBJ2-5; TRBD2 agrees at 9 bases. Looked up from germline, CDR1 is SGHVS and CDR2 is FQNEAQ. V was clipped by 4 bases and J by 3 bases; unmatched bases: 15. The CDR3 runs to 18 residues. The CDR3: CASSSLGLAGIRKETQYF. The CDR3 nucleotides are TGTGCCAGCAGCTCACTCGGGCTAGCGGGGATAAGGAAAGAGACCCAGTACTTC.

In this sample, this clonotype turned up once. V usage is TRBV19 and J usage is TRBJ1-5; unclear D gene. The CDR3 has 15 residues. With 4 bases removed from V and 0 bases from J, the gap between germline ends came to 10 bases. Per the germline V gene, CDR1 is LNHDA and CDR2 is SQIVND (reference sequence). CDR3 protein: CASSTLQYSNQPQHF. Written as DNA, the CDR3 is TGTGCCAGTAGTACTCTTCAGTATAGCAATCAGCCCCAGCATTTT.

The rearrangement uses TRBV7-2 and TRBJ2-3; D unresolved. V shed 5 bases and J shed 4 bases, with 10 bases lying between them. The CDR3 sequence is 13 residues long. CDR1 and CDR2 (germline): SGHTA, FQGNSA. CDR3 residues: CASSPSVSDTQYF. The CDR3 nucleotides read TGTGCCAGCAGCCCTTCAGTTTCAGATACGCAGTATTTT.

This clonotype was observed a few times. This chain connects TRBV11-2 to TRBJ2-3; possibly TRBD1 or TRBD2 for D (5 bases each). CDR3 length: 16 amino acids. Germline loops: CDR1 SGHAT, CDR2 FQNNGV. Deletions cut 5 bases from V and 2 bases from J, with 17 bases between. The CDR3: CASSPNTGRYTDTQYF. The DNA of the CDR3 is TGTGCCAGCAGCCCGAACACGGGACGCTACACAGATACGCAGTATTTT.

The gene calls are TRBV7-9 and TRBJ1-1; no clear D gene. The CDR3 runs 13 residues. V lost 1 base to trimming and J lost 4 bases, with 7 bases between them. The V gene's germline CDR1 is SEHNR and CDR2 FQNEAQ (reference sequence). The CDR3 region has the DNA TGTGCCAGCAGCTTAGGTGGTGGCACTGAAGCTTTCTTT. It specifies CASSLGGGTEAFF.

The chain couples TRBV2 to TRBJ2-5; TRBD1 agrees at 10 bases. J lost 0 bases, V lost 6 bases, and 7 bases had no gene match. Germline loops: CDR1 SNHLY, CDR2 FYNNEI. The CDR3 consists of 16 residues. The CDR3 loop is CASRRPGQGHQETQYF. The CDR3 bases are TGTGCCAGCAGAAGACCGGGACAGGGGCACCAAGAGACCCAGTACTTC.

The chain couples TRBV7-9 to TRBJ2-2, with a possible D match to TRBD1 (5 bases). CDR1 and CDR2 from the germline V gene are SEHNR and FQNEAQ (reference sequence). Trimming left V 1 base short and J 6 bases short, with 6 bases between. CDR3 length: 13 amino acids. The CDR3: CASSLEGAGELFF. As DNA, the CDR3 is TGTGCCAGCAGCTTAGAAGGGGCCGGGGAGCTGTTTTTT.

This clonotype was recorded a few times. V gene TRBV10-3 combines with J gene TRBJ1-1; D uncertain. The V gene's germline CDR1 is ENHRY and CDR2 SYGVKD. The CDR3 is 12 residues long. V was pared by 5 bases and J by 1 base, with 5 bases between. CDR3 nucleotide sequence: TGTGCCATCAGTACTGGGAACACTGAAGCTTTCTTT. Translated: CAISTGNTEAFF.

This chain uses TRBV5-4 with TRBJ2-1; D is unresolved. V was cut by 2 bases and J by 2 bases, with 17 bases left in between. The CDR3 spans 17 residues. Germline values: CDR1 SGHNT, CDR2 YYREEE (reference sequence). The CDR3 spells CASSFGWSAPAYNEQFF. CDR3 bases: TGTGCCAGCAGCTTTGGATGGAGTGCCCCGGCCTACAATGAGCAGTTCTTC.

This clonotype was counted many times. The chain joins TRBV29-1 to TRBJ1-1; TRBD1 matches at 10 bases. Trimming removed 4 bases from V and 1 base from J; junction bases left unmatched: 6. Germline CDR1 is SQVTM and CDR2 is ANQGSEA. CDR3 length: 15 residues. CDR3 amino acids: CSVGQGAIRNTEAFF. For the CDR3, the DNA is TGCAGCGTTGGACAGGGGGCGATTCGGAACACTGAAGCTTTCTTT.

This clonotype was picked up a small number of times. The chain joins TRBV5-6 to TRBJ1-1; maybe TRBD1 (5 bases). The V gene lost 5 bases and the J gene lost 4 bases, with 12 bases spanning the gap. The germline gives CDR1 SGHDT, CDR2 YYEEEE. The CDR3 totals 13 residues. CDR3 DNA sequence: TGTGCCAGCAGAGGACACCTCAGCACTGAAGCTTTCTTT. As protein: CASRGHLSTEAFF. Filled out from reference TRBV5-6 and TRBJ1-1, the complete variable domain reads DAGVTQSPTHLIKTRGQQVTLRCSPKSGHDTVSWYQQALGQGPQFIFQYYEEEERQRGNFPDRFSGHQFPNYSSELNVNALLLGDSALYLCASRGHLSTEAFFGQGTRLTVV.

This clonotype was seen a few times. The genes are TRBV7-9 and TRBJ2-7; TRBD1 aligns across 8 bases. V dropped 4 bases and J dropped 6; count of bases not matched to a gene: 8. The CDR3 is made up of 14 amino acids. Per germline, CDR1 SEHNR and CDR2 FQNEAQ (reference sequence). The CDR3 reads CASSSGTGIREQYF. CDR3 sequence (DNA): TGTGCCAGCAGCTCCGGGACAGGAATTCGCGAGCAGTACTTC.

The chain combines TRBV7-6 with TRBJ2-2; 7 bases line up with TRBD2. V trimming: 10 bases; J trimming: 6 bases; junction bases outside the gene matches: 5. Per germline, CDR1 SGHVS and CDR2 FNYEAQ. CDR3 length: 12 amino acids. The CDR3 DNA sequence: TGTGCCATCCTTGCGGGAGCCGGGGAGCTGTTTTTT. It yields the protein CAILAGAGELFF.

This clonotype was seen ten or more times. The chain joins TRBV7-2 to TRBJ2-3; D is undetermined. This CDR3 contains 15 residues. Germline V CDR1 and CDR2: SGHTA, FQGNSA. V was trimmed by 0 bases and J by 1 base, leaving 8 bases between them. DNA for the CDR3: TGTGCCAGCAGCTTAGCGTTGGAGCGCACAGATACGCAGTATTTT. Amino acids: CASSLALERTDTQYF. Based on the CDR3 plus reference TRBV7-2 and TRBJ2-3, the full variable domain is GAGVSQSPSNKVTEKGKDVELRCDPISGHTALYWYRQSLGQGLEFLIYFQGNSAPDKSGLPSDRFSAERTGGSVSTLTIQRTQQEDSAVYLCASSLALERTDTQYFGPGTRLTVL.

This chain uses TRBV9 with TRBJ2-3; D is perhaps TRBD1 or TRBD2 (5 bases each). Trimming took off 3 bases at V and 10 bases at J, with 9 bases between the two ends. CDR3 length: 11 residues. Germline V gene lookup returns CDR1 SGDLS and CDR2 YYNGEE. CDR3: CASSGRDAQYF. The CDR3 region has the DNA TGTGCCAGCAGCGGACGGGACGCGCAGTATTTT.

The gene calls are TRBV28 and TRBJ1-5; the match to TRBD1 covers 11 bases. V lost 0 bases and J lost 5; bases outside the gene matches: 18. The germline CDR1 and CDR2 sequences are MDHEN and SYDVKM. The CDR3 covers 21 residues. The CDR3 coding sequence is TGTGCCAGCAGTTTATGGGGCACGGGCGTTGGGACAGGGGGTTCGGATCAGCCCCAGCATTTT. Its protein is CASSLWGTGVGTGGSDQPQHF.

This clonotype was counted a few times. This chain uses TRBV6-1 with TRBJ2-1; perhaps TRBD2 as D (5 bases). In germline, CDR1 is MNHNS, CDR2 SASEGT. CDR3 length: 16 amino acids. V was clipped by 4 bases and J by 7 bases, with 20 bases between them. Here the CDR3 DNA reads TGTGCCAGCAGTGTCCCGAGCGGCCCCAATCGGAATGAGCAGTTCTTC. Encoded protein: CASSVPSGPNRNEQFF.

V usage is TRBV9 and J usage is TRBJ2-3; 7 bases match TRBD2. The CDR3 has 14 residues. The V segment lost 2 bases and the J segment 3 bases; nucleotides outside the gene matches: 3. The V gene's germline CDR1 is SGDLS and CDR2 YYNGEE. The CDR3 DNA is TGTGCCAGCAGCGTTCGTAGCGGGACAGATACGCAGTATTTT. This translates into CASSVRSGTDTQYF.

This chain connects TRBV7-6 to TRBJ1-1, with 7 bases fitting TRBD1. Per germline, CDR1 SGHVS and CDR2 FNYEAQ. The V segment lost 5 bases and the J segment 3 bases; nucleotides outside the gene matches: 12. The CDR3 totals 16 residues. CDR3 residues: CASSPQHRGPYTEAFF. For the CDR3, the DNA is TGTGCCAGCAGCCCTCAACACAGGGGACCCTACACTGAAGCTTTCTTT.

The CDR3 nucleotides read TGTGCCAGCAGCTTAGATCGCGGGAGGCAGTACGAGCAGTACTTC. It is translated as CASSLDRGRQYEQYF. This sequence joins TRBV7-2 and TRBJ2-7; 8 nucleotides agree with TRBD2. CDR3 length: 15 amino acids. The V gene end was trimmed by 1 base and the J gene end by 4 bases; junction bases not matched to a gene: 6. The germline V gene encodes CDR1 SGHTA and CDR2 FQGNSA.

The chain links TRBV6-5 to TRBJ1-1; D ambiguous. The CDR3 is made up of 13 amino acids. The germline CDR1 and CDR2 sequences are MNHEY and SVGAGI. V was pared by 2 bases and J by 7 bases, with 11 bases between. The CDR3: CASSYNAGYEAFF. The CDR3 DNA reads TGTGCCAGCAGTTACAACGCCGGGTATGAAGCTTTCTTT.